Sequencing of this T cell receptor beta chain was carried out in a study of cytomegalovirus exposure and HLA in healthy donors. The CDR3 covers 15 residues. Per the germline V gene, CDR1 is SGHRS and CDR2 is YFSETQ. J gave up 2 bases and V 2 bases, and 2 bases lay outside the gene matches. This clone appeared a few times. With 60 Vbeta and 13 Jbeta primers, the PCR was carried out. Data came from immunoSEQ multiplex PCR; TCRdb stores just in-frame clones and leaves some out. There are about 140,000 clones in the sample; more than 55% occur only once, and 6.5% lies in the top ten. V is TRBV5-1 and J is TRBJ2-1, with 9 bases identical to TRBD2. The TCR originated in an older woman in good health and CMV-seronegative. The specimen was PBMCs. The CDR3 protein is CASSLAGGAYNEQFF. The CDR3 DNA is TGCGCCAGCAGCTTAGCGGGGGGCGCCTACAATGAGCAGTTCTTC.